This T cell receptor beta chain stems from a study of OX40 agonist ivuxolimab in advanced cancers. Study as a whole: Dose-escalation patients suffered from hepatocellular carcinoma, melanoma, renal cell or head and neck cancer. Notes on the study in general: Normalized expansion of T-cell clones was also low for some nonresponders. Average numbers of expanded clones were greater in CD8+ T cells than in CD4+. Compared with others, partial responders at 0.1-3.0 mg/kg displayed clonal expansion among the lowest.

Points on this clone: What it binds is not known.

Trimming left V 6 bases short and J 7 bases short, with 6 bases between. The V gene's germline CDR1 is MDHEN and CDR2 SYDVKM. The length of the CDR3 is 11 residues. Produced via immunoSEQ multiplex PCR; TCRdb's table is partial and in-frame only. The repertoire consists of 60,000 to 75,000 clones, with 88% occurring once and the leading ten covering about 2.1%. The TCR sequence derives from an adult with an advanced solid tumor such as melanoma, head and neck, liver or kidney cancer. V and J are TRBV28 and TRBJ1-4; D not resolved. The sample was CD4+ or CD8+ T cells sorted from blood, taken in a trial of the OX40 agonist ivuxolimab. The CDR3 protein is CASSRGEKLFF. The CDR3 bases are TGTGCCAGCAGCCGGGGTGAAAAACTGTTTTTT.